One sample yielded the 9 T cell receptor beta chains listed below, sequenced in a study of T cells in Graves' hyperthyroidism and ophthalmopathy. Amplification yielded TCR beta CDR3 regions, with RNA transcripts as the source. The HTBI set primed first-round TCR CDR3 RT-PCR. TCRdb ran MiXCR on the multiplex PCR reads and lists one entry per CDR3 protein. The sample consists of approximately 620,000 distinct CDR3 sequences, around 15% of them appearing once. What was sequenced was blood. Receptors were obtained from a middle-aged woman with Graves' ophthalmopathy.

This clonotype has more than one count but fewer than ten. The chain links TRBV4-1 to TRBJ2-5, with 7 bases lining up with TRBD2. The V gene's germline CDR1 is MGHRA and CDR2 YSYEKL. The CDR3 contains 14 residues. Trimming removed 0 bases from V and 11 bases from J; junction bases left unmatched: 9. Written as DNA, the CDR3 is TGCGCCAGCAGCCAAGATCGGGCTAGCGGAGGTCAGTACTTC. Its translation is CASSQDRASGGQYF.

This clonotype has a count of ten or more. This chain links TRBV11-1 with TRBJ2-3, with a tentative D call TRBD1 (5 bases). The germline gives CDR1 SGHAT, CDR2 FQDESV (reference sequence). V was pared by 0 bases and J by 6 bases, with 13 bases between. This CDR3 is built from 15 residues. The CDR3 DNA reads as TGTGCCAGCAGCTTAGCGGGGCGCTATAAGGATACGCAGTATTTT. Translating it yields CASSLAGRYKDTQYF.

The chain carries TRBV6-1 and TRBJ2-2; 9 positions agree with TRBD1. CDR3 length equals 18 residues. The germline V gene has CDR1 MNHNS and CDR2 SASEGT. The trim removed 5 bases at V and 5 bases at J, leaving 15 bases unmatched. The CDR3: CASSIPGQGKYRTGELFF. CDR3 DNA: TGTGCCAGCAGTATACCGGGACAGGGAAAGTATCGGACCGGGGAGCTGTTTTTT.

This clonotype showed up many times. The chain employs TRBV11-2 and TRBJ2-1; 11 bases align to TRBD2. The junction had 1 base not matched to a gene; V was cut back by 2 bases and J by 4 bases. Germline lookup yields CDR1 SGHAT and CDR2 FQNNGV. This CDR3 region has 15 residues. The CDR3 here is CASSLIAGGYNEQFF. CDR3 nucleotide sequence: TGTGCCAGCAGCTTAATAGCGGGGGGGTACAATGAGCAGTTCTTC.

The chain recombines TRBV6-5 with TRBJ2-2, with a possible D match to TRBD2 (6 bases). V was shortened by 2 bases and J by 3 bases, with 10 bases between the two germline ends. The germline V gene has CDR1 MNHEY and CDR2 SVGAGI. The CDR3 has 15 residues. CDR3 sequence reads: CASSYGGLYTGELFF. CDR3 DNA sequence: TGTGCCAGCAGTTACGGGGGGTTATACACCGGGGAGCTGTTTTTT.

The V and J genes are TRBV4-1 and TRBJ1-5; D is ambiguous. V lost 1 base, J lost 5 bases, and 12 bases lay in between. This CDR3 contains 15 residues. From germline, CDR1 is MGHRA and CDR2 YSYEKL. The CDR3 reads CASSQGTTGYQPQHF. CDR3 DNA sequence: TGCGCCAGCAGCCAAGGAACGACCGGGTATCAGCCCCAGCATTTT.

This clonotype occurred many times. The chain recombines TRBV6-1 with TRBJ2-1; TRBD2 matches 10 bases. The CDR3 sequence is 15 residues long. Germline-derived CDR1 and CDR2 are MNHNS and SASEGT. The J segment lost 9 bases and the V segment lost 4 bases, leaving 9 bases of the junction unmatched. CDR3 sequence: CASSVASGRASEQFF. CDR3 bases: TGTGCCAGCAGTGTGGCGAGCGGGAGGGCCAGTGAGCAGTTCTTC.

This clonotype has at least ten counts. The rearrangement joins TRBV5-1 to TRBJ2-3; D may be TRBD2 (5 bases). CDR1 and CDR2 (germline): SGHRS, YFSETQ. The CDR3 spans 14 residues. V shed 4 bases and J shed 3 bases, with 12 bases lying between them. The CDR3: CASSPGVATDTQYF. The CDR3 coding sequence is TGCGCCAGCAGCCCCGGGGTAGCGACAGATACGCAGTATTTT.

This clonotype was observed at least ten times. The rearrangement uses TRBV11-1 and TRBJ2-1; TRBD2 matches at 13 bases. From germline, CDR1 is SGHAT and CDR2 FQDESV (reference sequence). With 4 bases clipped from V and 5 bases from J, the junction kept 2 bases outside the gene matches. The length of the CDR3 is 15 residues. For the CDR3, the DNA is TGTGCCAGCAGCTCGGGACTAGCGGGACACAATGAGCAGTTCTTC. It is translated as CASSSGLAGHNEQFF.